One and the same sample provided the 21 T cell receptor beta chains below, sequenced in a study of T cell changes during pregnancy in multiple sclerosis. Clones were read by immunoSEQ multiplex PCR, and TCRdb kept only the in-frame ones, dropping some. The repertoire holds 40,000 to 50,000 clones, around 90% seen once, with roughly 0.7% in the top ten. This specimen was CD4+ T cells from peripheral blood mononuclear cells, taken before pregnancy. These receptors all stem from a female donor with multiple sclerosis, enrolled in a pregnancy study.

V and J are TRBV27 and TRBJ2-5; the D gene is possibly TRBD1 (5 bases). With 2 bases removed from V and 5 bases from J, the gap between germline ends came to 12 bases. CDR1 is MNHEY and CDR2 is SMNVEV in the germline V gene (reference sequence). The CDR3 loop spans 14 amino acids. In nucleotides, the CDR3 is TGTGCCAGCAGTTTAGCGACCAAGGGGGAGACCCAGTACTTC. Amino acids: CASSLATKGETQYF.

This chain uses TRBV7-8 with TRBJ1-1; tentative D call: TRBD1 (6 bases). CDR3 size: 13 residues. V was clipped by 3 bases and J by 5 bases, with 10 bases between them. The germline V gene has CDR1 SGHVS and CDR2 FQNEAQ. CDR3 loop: CASSLAGATEAFF. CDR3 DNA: TGTGCCAGCAGCTTGGCAGGGGCTACTGAAGCTTTCTTT.

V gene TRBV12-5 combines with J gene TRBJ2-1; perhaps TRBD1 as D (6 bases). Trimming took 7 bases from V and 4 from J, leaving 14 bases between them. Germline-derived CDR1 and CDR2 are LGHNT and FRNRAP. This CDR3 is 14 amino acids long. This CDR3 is CASAKETGYNEQFF. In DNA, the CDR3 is TGTGCTAGTGCCAAGGAGACAGGTTACAATGAGCAGTTCTTC.

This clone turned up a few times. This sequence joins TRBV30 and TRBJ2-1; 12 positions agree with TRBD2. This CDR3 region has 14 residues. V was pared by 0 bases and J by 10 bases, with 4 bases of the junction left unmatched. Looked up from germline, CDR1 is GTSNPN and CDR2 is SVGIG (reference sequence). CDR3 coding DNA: TGTGCCTGGAGTGTGACTAGCGGGAGTCGGGAGCAGTTCTTC. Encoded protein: CAWSVTSGSREQFF.

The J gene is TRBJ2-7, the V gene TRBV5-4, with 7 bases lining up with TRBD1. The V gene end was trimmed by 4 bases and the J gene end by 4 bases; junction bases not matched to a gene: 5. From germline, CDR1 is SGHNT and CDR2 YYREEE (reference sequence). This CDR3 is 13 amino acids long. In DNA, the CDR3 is TGTGCCAGCAGCAGGGACAGAGTTTACGAGCAGTACTTC. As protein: CASSRDRVYEQYF. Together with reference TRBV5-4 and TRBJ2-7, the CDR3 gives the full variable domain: ETGVTQSPTHLIKTRGQQVTLRCSSQSGHNTVSWYQQALGQGPQFIFQYYREEENGRGNFPPRFSGLQFPNYSSELNVNALELDDSALYLCASSRDRVYEQYFGPGTRLTVT.

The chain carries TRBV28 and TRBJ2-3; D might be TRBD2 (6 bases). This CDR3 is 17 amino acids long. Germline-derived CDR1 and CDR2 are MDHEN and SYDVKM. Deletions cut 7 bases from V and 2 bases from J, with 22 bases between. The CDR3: CASIPSAVAVFTDTQYF. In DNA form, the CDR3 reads TGTGCCAGCATCCCCTCGGCGGTAGCGGTTTTCACAGATACGCAGTATTTT.

CDR3 in DNA: TGCGCCAGCAGCCAAGATGAGGGTGTCGGCTATGGCTACACCTTC. This translates into CASSQDEGVGYGYTF. The chain links TRBV4-1 to TRBJ1-2; no definite D call. Trimming pared 0 bases from V and 4 bases from J, leaving 12 bases between. Looked up from germline, CDR1 is MGHRA and CDR2 is YSYEKL. This CDR3 is built from 15 residues.

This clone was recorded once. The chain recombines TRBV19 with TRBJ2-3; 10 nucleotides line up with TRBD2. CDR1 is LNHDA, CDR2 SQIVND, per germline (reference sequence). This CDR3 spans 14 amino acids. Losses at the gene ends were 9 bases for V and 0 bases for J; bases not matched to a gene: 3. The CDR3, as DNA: TGTGCCAGCCTAGCGGGAGCTAGCACAGATACGCAGTATTTT. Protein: CASLAGASTDTQYF.

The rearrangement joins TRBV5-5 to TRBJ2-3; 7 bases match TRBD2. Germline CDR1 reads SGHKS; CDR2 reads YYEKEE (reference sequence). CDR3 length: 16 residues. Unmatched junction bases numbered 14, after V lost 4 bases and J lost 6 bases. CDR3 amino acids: CASSPGVAGEGDTQYF. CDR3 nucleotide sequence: TGTGCCAGCAGCCCCGGGGTAGCGGGTGAGGGGGATACGCAGTATTTT.

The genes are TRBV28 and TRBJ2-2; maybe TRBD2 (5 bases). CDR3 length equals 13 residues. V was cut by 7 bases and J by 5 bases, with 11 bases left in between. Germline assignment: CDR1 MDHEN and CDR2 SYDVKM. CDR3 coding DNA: TGTGCCAGCATCGAGGGCGGGACCGGGGAGCTGTTTTTT. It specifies CASIEGGTGELFF.

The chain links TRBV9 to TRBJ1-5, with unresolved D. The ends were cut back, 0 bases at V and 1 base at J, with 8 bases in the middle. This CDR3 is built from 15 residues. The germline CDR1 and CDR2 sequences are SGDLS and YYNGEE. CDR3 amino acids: CASSVGGDSNQPQHF. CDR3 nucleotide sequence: TGTGCCAGCAGCGTAGGAGGAGACAGCAATCAGCCCCAGCATTTT.

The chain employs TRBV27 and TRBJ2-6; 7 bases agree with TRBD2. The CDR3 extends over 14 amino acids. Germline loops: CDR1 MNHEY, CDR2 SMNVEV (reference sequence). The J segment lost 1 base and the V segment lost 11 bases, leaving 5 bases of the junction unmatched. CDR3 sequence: CAGNGGSGANVLTF. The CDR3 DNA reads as TGTGCCGGGAACGGGGGGTCTGGGGCCAACGTCCTGACTTTC.

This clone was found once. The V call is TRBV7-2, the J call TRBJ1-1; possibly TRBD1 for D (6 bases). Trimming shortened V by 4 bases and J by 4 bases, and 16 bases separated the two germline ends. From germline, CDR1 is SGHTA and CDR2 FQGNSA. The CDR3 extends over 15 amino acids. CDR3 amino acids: CASSSGARGSTEAFF. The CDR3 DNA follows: TGTGCCAGCAGCTCAGGAGCCAGGGGAAGCACTGAAGCTTTCTTT.

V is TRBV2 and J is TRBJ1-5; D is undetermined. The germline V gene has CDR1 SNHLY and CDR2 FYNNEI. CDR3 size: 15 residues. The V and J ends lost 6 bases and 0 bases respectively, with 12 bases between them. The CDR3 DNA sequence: TGTGCCAGCAGGCAGACGGGATATAGCAATCAGCCCCAGCATTTT. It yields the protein CASRQTGYSNQPQHF.

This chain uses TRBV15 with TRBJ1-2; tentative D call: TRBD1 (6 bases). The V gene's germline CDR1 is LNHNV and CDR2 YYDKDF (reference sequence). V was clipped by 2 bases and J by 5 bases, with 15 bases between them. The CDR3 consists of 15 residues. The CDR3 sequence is CATSRKQGKMYGYTF. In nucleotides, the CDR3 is TGTGCCACCAGCAGAAAGCAGGGGAAAATGTATGGCTACACCTTC.

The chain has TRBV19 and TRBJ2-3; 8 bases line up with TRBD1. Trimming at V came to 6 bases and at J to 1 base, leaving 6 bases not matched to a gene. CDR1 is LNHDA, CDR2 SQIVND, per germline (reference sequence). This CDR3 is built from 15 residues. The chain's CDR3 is CASSSTGVRTDTQYF. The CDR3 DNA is TGTGCCAGTAGCTCGACAGGGGTACGCACAGATACGCAGTATTTT.

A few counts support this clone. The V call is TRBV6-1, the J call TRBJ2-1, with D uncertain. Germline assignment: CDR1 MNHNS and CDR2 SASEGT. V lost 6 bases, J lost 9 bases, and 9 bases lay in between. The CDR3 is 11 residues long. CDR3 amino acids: CASRSRSEQFF. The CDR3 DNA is TGTGCCAGCAGGAGTAGGAGTGAGCAGTTCTTC.

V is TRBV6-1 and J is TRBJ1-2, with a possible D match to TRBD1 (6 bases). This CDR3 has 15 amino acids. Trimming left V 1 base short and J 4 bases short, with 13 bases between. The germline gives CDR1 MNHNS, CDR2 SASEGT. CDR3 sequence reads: CASSEGTASRYGYTF. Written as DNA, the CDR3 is TGTGCCAGCAGTGAAGGGACAGCTTCGCGCTATGGCTACACCTTC.

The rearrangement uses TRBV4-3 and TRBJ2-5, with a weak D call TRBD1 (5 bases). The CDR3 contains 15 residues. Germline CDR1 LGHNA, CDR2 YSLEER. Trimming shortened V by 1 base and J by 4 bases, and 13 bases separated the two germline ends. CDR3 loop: CASSQGAQGAETQYF. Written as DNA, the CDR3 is TGCGCCAGCAGCCAAGGAGCCCAGGGTGCAGAGACCCAGTACTTC.

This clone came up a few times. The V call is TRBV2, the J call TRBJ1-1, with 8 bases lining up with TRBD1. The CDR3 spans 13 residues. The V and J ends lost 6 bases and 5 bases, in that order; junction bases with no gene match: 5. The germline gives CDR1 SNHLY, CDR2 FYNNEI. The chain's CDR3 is CASRLTGVTEAFF. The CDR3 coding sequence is TGTGCCAGCAGATTGACAGGGGTGACTGAAGCTTTCTTT.

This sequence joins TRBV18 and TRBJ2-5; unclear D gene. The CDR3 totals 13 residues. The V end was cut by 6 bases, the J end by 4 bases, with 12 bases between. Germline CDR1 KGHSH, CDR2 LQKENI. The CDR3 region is CASSPRRGETQYF. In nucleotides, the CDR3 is TGTGCCAGCTCCCCCAGACGAGGAGAGACCCAGTACTTC.